This entry lists 21 T cell receptor beta chains sequenced from one sample in a study of T cell responses to AZD1222 COVID-19 vaccine. Sequencing was performed with immunoSEQ multiplex PCR; in TCRdb, only in-frame clones are kept and a portion is missing. This sample carries over 150,000 clones, about nine tenths of them seen once, and the ten largest clones take 15% to 20%. Specimen: peripheral blood, collected on day 0 of AZD1222 vaccination. The receptors come from an adult in good health.

This rearrangement joins TRBV27 to TRBJ1-6; 8 bases align to TRBD1. The CDR3 consists of 15 residues. Germline V gene data show CDR1 as MNHEY and CDR2 as SMNVEV (reference sequence). The trim removed 6 bases at V and 14 bases at J, leaving 15 bases unmatched. The CDR3 coding sequence is TGTGCCAGCAGCAACTTTGGACAGGGCGTTATCTCCCTCCACTTT. It codes for CASSNFGQGVISLHF.

The V gene is TRBV4-1, the J gene TRBJ1-2; weak D call: TRBD1 (5 bases). This CDR3 comprises 16 residues. The V and J ends lost 1 base and 7 bases respectively, with 19 bases between them. From germline, CDR1 is MGHRA and CDR2 YSYEKL. CDR3 bases: TGCGCCAGCAGCCAAGGAGGAGGCGGGGCCGGGGGTGGCTACACCTTC. Protein product: CASSQGGGGAGGGYTF.

The chain is built from TRBV19 and TRBJ2-2, with D possibly called TRBD1 or TRBD2 (5 bases each). This CDR3 contains 16 residues. Trimming removed 4 bases from V and 7 bases from J, with 19 bases in between. The V gene's germline CDR1 is LNHDA and CDR2 SQIVND (reference sequence). CDR3 nucleotide sequence: TGTGCCAGTAGTAAGCAGGGCCCGAAGAGGGGCGGGGAGCTGTTTTTT. This sequence encodes CASSKQGPKRGGELFF.

The chain carries TRBV19 and TRBJ1-2; D gene ambiguous. The CDR3 contains 12 residues. Germline CDR1 reads LNHDA; CDR2 reads SQIVND (reference sequence). Trimming stripped 6 bases from V and 4 bases from J, with 9 bases between. CDR3 residues: CASRTGIYGYTF. CDR3 nucleotides: TGTGCCAGTAGAACGGGCATCTATGGCTACACCTTC. Together with reference TRBV19 and TRBJ1-2, the CDR3 gives the full variable domain: DGGITQSPKYLFRKEGQNVTLSCEQNLNHDAMYWYRQDPGQGLRLIYYSQIVNDFQKGDIAEGYSVSREKKESFPLTVTSAQKNPTAFYLCASRTGIYGYTFGSGTRLTVV.

This clone appeared once. V gene TRBV7-3 combines with J gene TRBJ2-7; D is undetermined. The CDR3 length is 13 residues. Germline CDR1 is SGHTA and CDR2 is FQGTGA. Trimming stripped 5 bases from V and 11 bases from J, with 19 bases between. The CDR3 nucleotides read TGTGCCAGCAGCCTGGAGAAAGGGTCCCCAAAGTACTTC. Translation: CASSLEKGSPKYF.

V gene TRBV6-5 combines with J gene TRBJ1-2, with 9 bases identical to TRBD1. Per germline, CDR1 MNHEY and CDR2 SVGAGI. V gave up 2 bases and J gave up 7 bases; unmatched junction bases: 5. CDR3 length: 14 residues. The CDR3 loop reads CASSYHGTGLGYTF. The CDR3 bases are TGTGCCAGCAGTTACCACGGGACAGGGCTTGGCTACACCTTC.

This chain links TRBV7-3 with TRBJ2-2, with D unclear. V gave up 2 bases and J gave up 5 bases, with 6 bases separating them. Germline values: CDR1 SGHTA, CDR2 FQGTGA. The CDR3 runs to 13 residues. The CDR3 bases are TGTGCCAGCAGCTTATTATGGACCGGGGAGCTGTTTTTT. Protein product: CASSLLWTGELFF.

V usage is TRBV29-1 and J usage is TRBJ1-4; D might be TRBD1 (5 bases). CDR3 length: 14 amino acids. Trimming removed 6 bases at V and 5 bases at J, with 16 bases between. The V gene's germline CDR1 is SQVTM and CDR2 ANQGSEA. The CDR3 DNA sequence: TGCAGCGTAGCCCGGACGGGGGTAAATGAAAAACTGTTTTTT. This translates into CSVARTGVNEKLFF.

The chain couples TRBV5-1 to TRBJ2-1, with 12 bases matching TRBD2. Germline lookup yields CDR1 SGHRS and CDR2 YFSETQ. CDR3 length: 16 amino acids. After removal of 1 base from V and 10 bases from J, the junction contained 9 bases not matched to a gene. The CDR3 protein is CASSLLAGGPVQEQFF. CDR3 bases: TGCGCCAGCAGCTTGCTAGCGGGAGGGCCGGTTCAGGAGCAGTTCTTC.

The V and J genes are TRBV29-1 and TRBJ1-2; a possible D gene is TRBD1 (6 bases). V lost 4 bases to trimming and J lost 1 base, with 19 bases between them. Per the germline V gene, CDR1 is SQVTM and CDR2 is ANQGSEA. This CDR3 contains 16 residues. CDR3 coding DNA: TGCAGCGTTGCACAGGGAACCGGGGCCCTTAACTATGGCTACACCTTC. Its protein product is CSVAQGTGALNYGYTF.

The chain joins TRBV6-5 to TRBJ1-1; 7 nucleotides agree with TRBD1. The V gene's germline CDR1 is MNHEY and CDR2 SVGAGI. The trim removed 10 bases at V and 2 bases at J, leaving 4 bases unmatched. This CDR3 comprises 12 residues. DNA for the CDR3: TGTGCCACCAACAGGGGCAACACTGAAGCTTTCTTT. Translation gives CATNRGNTEAFF.

The gene calls are TRBV28 and TRBJ1-6, with no clear D. The V gene's germline CDR1 is MDHEN and CDR2 SYDVKM. This CDR3 has 13 residues. V was clipped by 8 bases and J by 3 bases, with 8 bases between them. CDR3 residues: CASRLVYNSPLHF. CDR3 DNA: TGTGCCAGCCGCCTAGTCTATAATTCACCCCTCCACTTT.

The chain joins TRBV11-1 to TRBJ2-2, with D uncertain. CDR3 size: 13 residues. In germline, CDR1 is SGHAT, CDR2 FQDESV (reference sequence). Trimming stripped 1 base from V and 5 bases from J, with 5 bases between. The CDR3 sequence is CASSLEGTGELFF. In DNA form, the CDR3 reads TGTGCCAGCAGCTTAGAGGGAACCGGGGAGCTGTTTTTT.

The chain links TRBV7-2 to TRBJ1-5; 9 nucleotides agree with TRBD1. This CDR3 has 18 residues. Germline CDR1 SGHTA, CDR2 FQGNSA. Trimming removed 4 bases from V and 5 bases from J; junction bases left unmatched: 15. CDR3 residues: CASSYPGQGTQLHQPQHF. The CDR3 nucleotides are TGTGCCAGCAGCTACCCGGGACAGGGTACCCAACTCCATCAGCCCCAGCATTTT.

The chain joins TRBV5-4 to TRBJ1-3, with a weak D call TRBD1 (6 bases). Germline assignment: CDR1 SGHNT and CDR2 YYREEE (reference sequence). Trimming stripped 3 bases from V and 4 bases from J, with 20 bases between. The CDR3 sequence is 17 residues long. CDR3 sequence: CASSSRGPRQSGNTIYF. Here the CDR3 DNA reads TGTGCCAGCAGCTCCCGGGGGCCGAGGCAGTCCGGAAACACCATATATTTT.

This clone showed up just a few times. Other DNA sequences in the sample encode the same CDR3. V is TRBV28 and J is TRBJ1-5, with unresolved D. CDR1 is MDHEN and CDR2 is SYDVKM in the germline V gene. The CDR3 sequence is 14 residues long. Between the trimmed V and J ends, which lost 2 bases and 2 bases, there was a span of 7 bases. CDR3 DNA: TGTGCCAGCAGTTTAGGGAGGGGCAATCAGCCCCAGCATTTT. Its protein is CASSLGRGNQPQHF.

The V call is TRBV19, the J call TRBJ1-5; no definite D call. V was clipped by 11 bases and J by 2 bases, with 19 bases between them. CDR3 length: 15 amino acids. CDR1 is LNHDA and CDR2 is SQIVND in the germline V gene (reference sequence). The CDR3 DNA is TGTGCCTCACGGACGGTATTTTTGGGCAATCAGCCCCAGCATTTT. Its translation: CASRTVFLGNQPQHF.

The chain has TRBV11-2 and TRBJ2-7; 9 bases fit TRBD2. The ends lost 5 bases at V and 2 bases at J; junction bases unmatched: 13. The CDR3 covers 17 residues. Per the germline V gene, CDR1 is SGHAT and CDR2 is FQNNGV. Written as DNA, the CDR3 is TGTGCCAGCAGCCCCCGACTAGCGGCCAGGAGGACCTACGAGCAGTACTTC. This gives the protein CASSPRLAARRTYEQYF.

The rearrangement joins TRBV7-3 to TRBJ2-5; no reliable D call. The CDR3 extends over 15 amino acids. Germline loops: CDR1 SGHTA, CDR2 FQGTGA. The V gene lost 5 bases and the J gene lost 3 bases, with 16 bases spanning the gap. CDR3 coding DNA: TGTGCCAGCAGCCTAAAGGGCGGTGGGGAAGAGACCCAGTACTTC. Encoded protein: CASSLKGGGEETQYF.

The chain couples TRBV9 to TRBJ1-4; TRBD1 aligns across 9 bases. Germline CDR1 SGDLS, CDR2 YYNGEE. The CDR3 sequence is 18 residues long. The J segment lost 6 bases and the V segment lost 1 base, leaving 13 bases of the junction unmatched. CDR3 in amino acids: CASSVQPLPGQGYEKLFF. The CDR3 region has the DNA TGTGCCAGCAGCGTACAGCCCCTCCCGGGACAGGGTTATGAAAAACTGTTTTTT.

This clone appeared a few times. V usage is TRBV6-4 and J usage is TRBJ1-6; possibly TRBD1 for D (5 bases). V lost 4 bases and J lost 9, with 7 bases in between. The CDR3 totals 12 residues. Per germline, CDR1 MRHNA and CDR2 SNTAGT. CDR3 protein: CASSAGGSPLHF. CDR3 DNA: TGTGCCAGCAGTGCCGGGGGTTCACCCCTCCACTTT.